This is a list of T cell receptor beta chains from one sample in a study of shared clonotypes between healthy human individuals. This table comes from immunoSEQ multiplex PCR, and its TCRdb copy is limited to in-frame clones, with some not included. The data contain some 2,500,000 clones, under 95% of them singletons. The material sequenced was naive CD4+ T cells from PBMCs. The receptors shown here come from a man aged 18 to 30 in good health. Some clones in this sample may be carry-over from other donors' samples. Each CDR3 is given with its conserved first and last residue. A D gene is named only where the DNA matches it firmly. A row's size may be missing; if present it is once, few, many or a size class.

clone size,D gene,V gene,CDR3 length,J gene,CDR3 protein,CDR3 DNA
NA,NA,TRBV2,11,TRBJ1-2,CASSSGPGYTF,TGTGCCAGCAGTTCCGGGCCCGGCTACACCTTC
NA,NA,TRBV6-5,16,TRBJ2-7,CASSYFPPQRLYEQYF,TGTGCCAGCAGTTACTTCCCCCCACAGAGACTCTACGAGCAGTACTTC
once,NA,TRBV4-2,15,TRBJ1-2,CASSQNTGQHYGYTF,TGTGCCAGCAGCCAAAATACAGGACAGCACTATGGCTACACCTTC
NA,TRBD2,TRBV11-1,17,TRBJ2-1,CASSLSPGLAGRNEQFF,TGTGCCAGCAGCCTTTCCCCGGGACTAGCGGGAAGAAATGAGCAGTTCTTC
NA,TRBD2,TRBV29-1,11,TRBJ2-7,CSVGGGYEQYF,TGCAGCGTCGGCGGGGGCTACGAGCAGTACTTC
NA,NA,TRBV7-7,13,TRBJ2-1,CASSSDRNNEQFF,TGTGCCAGCAGCTCGGACCGTAACAATGAGCAGTTCTTC
NA,NA,TRBV6-5,13,TRBJ2-7,CASSGGTYYEQYF,TGTGCCAGCAGTGGCGGGACTTACTACGAGCAGTACTTC
once,NA,TRBV5-4,13,TRBJ2-2,CASSLGGTGELFF,TGTGCCAGCAGCTTAGGTGGTACCGGGGAGCTGTTTTTT
NA,TRBD1,TRBV19,14,TRBJ2-5,CASSIGDSRETQYF,TGTGCCAGTAGTATAGGGGACAGTCGAGAGACCCAGTACTTC
NA,NA,TRBV5-4,17,TRBJ2-2,CASSLWASWWNTGELFF,TGTGCCAGCAGCTTGTGGGCCAGTTGGTGGAACACCGGGGAGCTGTTTTTT
NA,TRBD2,TRBV7-2,14,TRBJ2-7,CASSLGTSGSWQYF,TGTGCCAGCAGCTTAGGGACTAGCGGGAGCTGGCAGTACTTC
NA,TRBD2,TRBV2,16,TRBJ2-7,CARKTPGLAGDYEQYF,TGTGCCAGGAAGACACCCGGACTAGCGGGAGACTACGAGCAGTACTTC
once,NA,TRBV7-8,15,TRBJ2-7,CASSSLQGPRGEQYF,TGTGCCAGCAGCTCATTACAGGGCCCGAGGGGGGAGCAGTACTTC
NA,NA,TRBV7-3,19,TRBJ2-7,CASSLSGGGSGRDSYEQYF,TGTGCCAGCAGCTTAAGCGGAGGGGGGAGCGGGCGGGACTCCTACGAGCAGTACTTC
NA,TRBD2,TRBV4-1,15,TRBJ2-1,CASSVGLATYNEQFF,TGCGCCAGCAGCGTGGGACTAGCGACATACAATGAGCAGTTCTTC
few,NA,TRBV9,15,TRBJ1-1,CASSVGGEPHTEAFF,TGTGCCAGCAGCGTTGGGGGAGAACCCCACACTGAAGCTTTCTTT
NA,NA,TRBV28,13,TRBJ2-7,CASSPGFFDEQYF,TGTGCCAGCAGCCCAGGGTTTTTCGACGAGCAGTACTTC
NA,NA,TRBV9,14,TRBJ2-7,CASSGGTGPGEQYF,TGTGCCAGCAGCGGTGGGACCGGTCCGGGGGAGCAGTACTTC
NA,NA,TRBV10-3,14,TRBJ2-7,CAISRTEISYEQYF,TGTGCCATCAGTCGGACAGAGATTAGCTACGAGCAGTACTTC
few,NA,TRBV27,13,TRBJ1-5,CASSSGIGQPQHF,TGTGCCAGCAGTTCGGGTATCGGTCAGCCCCAGCATTTT
NA,NA,TRBV2,15,TRBJ1-2,CASSEAQAVRVGYTF,TGTGCCAGCAGTGAAGCGCAGGCAGTACGGGTTGGCTACACCTTC
NA,TRBD2,TRBV30,13,TRBJ2-7,CAWASGASYEQYF,TGTGCCTGGGCTAGCGGGGCCTCCTACGAGCAGTACTTC
NA,TRBD2,TRBV6-4,15,TRBJ2-3,CASSQTGGSTDTQYF,TGTGCCAGCAGCCAAACGGGGGGGAGCACAGATACGCAGTATTTT
NA,TRBD2,TRBV7-9,17,TRBJ2-1,CASSAFYGRSSYNEQFF,TGTGCCAGCAGCGCGTTCTACGGGAGGAGCTCCTACAATGAGCAGTTCTTC
NA,NA,TRBV6-5,12,TRBJ1-2,CAVLTGGYGYTF,TGTGCCGTCTTGACAGGAGGGTATGGCTACACCTTC
once,TRBD1,TRBV5-4,15,TRBJ2-2,CASSQGQVNTGELFF,TGTGCCAGCAGCCAAGGACAGGTGAACACCGGGGAGCTGTTTTTT
NA,NA,TRBV9,15,TRBJ1-4,CASSVVPASHGKLFF,TGTGCCAGCAGCGTAGTGCCAGCTAGCCATGGAAAACTGTTTTTT
NA,NA,TRBV6-1,14,TRBJ2-3,CASSSRHSTDTQYF,TGTGCCAGCAGTTCTCGGCACAGCACAGATACGCAGTATTTT
NA,NA,TRBV19,13,TRBJ1-1,CASKTGWFGEAFF,TGTGCCTCAAAAACAGGGTGGTTCGGTGAAGCTTTCTTT
NA,TRBD2,TRBV7-2,15,TRBJ2-1,CASQHRWAGDNEQFF,TGTGCCAGCCAACACCGTTGGGCGGGAGACAATGAGCAGTTCTTC
NA,NA,TRBV28,13,TRBJ2-7,CASKLSGRGEQYF,TGTGCCAGCAAGCTCAGCGGTAGGGGCGAGCAGTACTTC
NA,TRBD2,TRBV25-1,16,TRBJ2-7,CASISTVGGERSEQYF,TGTGCCAGCATCTCCACCGTGGGGGGGGAAAGGAGCGAGCAGTACTTC
NA,TRBD2,TRBV5-1,20,TRBJ2-5,CASSLRIGMWTSGRGEAQYF,TGCGCCAGCAGCTTGAGGATCGGGATGTGGACTAGCGGGAGGGGCGAGGCCCAGTACTTC
few,NA,TRBV19,13,TRBJ2-7,CASSMSRGYEQYF,TGTGCCAGTAGTATGTCCAGGGGATACGAGCAGTACTTC
NA,TRBD2,TRBV28,14,TRBJ2-5,CASSGLGGLETQYF,TGTGCCAGCAGTGGACTAGGAGGGTTAGAGACCCAGTACTTC
NA,NA,TRBV9,13,TRBJ1-1,CASSVDGGTEAFF,TGTGCCAGCAGCGTAGATGGGGGCACTGAAGCTTTCTTT
NA,NA,TRBV30,14,TRBJ2-3,CAQLIGMGTDTQYF,TGTGCCCAGCTGATAGGCATGGGCACAGATACGCAGTATTTT
NA,NA,TRBV10-3,15,TRBJ2-1,CAISALDRSYNEQFF,TGTGCCATCAGTGCTCTAGACAGGAGCTACAATGAGCAGTTCTTC
NA,NA,TRBV6-5,14,TRBJ1-3,CASASTNSGNTIYF,TGTGCCAGCGCATCGACAAACTCTGGAAACACCATATATTTT
NA,NA,TRBV7-2,14,TRBJ2-1,CASSLRYRGNEQFF,TGTGCCAGCAGCTTACGGTATCGGGGGAATGAGCAGTTCTTC
NA,NA,TRBV19,13,TRBJ1-2,CASSGGLNYGYTF,TGTGCCAGTAGTGGGGGCCTAAACTATGGCTACACCTTC
NA,TRBD1,TRBV5-4,13,TRBJ1-2,CASSTPGQESYTF,TGTGCCAGCAGCACGCCGGGACAGGAATCTTACACCTTC
NA,TRBD2,TRBV7-8,15,TRBJ2-1,CASTLLAGHYNEQFF,TGTGCCAGCACCTTACTAGCGGGCCATTACAATGAGCAGTTCTTC
NA,TRBD2,TRBV7-2,17,TRBJ2-2,CASSLGPASGGTGELFF,TGTGCCAGCAGCTTAGGTCCAGCTAGCGGAGGCACCGGGGAGCTGTTTTTT
NA,NA,TRBV2,15,TRBJ1-2,CASSEAPPGAGGYTF,TGTGCCAGCAGTGAAGCCCCCCCGGGGGCTGGAGGCTACACCTTC
NA,NA,TRBV6-5,14,TRBJ1-4,CASSYGGVGEKLFF,TGTGCCAGCAGTTACGGGGGGGTGGGTGAAAAACTGTTTTTT
NA,NA,TRBV18,15,TRBJ2-7,CASSPLVGGSYEQYF,TGTGCCAGCTCACCTCTGGTGGGCGGATCCTACGAGCAGTACTTC
NA,TRBD2,TRBV19,16,TRBJ2-7,CASSQEPGLARYEQYF,TGTGCCAGTAGTCAAGAACCGGGACTAGCGAGGTACGAGCAGTACTTC
NA,TRBD1,TRBV6-1,15,TRBJ1-5,CASSGDRAGNQPQHF,TGTGCCAGCAGTGGCGACAGGGCTGGGAATCAGCCCCAGCATTTT
NA,NA,TRBV5-4,14,TRBJ2-5,CASSLRVIAETQYF,TGTGCCAGCAGCTTGAGAGTAATAGCGGAGACCCAGTACTTC
NA,NA,TRBV6-1,14,TRBJ1-2,CASRRGGVNYGYTF,TGTGCCAGCAGGAGGGGGGGCGTCAACTATGGCTACACCTTC
NA,TRBD2,TRBV7-2,15,TRBJ2-1,CASSSGLAGANEQFF,TGTGCCAGCAGCTCGGGACTAGCGGGAGCAAATGAGCAGTTCTTC
NA,NA,TRBV6-5,14,TRBJ2-7,CASSYDPGRYEQYF,TGTGCCAGCAGTTACGACCCAGGGCGCTACGAGCAGTACTTC